This TCR beta chain was sequenced for a study of blood T cell repertoires in COVID-19. About the study: Some COVID-19 samples were acute and others convalescent; all came from the United States, Italy and Spain. From T cells, B-cell-depleted T cells, or PBMCs came the material, which was cDNA or gDNA.

From germline, CDR1 is LNHNV and CDR2 YYDKDF (reference sequence). CDR3 length equals 13 residues. V gave up 0 bases and J gave up 10 bases, with 12 bases separating them. Method: immunoSEQ multiplex PCR; TCRdb's copy keeps in-frame clones and lacks some. The profile covers more than 300,000 clones, with approximately 90% appearing a single time and less than 3.5% taken by the ten largest. The chain links TRBV15 to TRBJ1-1, with D possibly matching TRBD1 (6 bases). The TCR was taken from a woman between 18 and 29 years old who had recovered from COVID-19. Sequenced: peripheral blood. The CDR3 loop is CATSRDLGHGAFF. The CDR3 nucleotides are TGTGCCACCAGCAGAGATTTGGGACATGGAGCTTTCTTT.